Each of the 30 T cell receptor beta chains below was sequenced from the same sample in a study of identical twins. From the 5' RACE reads, TCRdb called clonotypes with MiXCR, one entry per CDR3 protein. The profile covers over 200,000 distinct CDR3 sequences, with around 6.5% appearing a single time and approximately 14% taken by the ten largest. This same sample was also taken into another study, of T cells expressing NK-cell markers.

The sequencing sample was made of CD8+ T cells sorted from blood. These TCRs come from a woman between 18 and 30 years old in good health.

This clonotype came up a few times. J is TRBJ1-1 and V is TRBV7-2; no clear D gene. Germline V gene data show CDR1 as SGHTA and CDR2 as FQGNSA. V lost 5 bases and J lost 8, with 12 bases in between. This CDR3 spans 12 amino acids. CDR3 in DNA: TGTGCCAGCAGCCCCCGCTCCGAGGAAGCTTTCTTT. Its translation: CASSPRSEEAFF. Full variable domain (missing parts from reference TRBV7-2 and TRBJ1-1): GAGVSQSPSNKVTEKGKDVELRCDPISGHTALYWYRQSLGQGLEFLIYFQGNSAPDKSGLPSDRFSAERTGGSVSTLTIQRTQQEDSAVYLCASSPRSEEAFFGQGTRLTVV.

This clonotype was detected many times. The rearrangement uses TRBV12-5 and TRBJ2-1, with D perhaps TRBD2 (6 bases). The CDR3 covers 17 residues. Germline-derived CDR1 and CDR2 are LGHNT and FRNRAP. The V end lost 4 bases, the J end lost 0 bases, and 16 bases lay between the germline ends. CDR3 bases: TGTGCTAGTGGTTCCACGACCGGGAGACCCTCCTACAATGAGCAGTTCTTC. Its protein product is CASGSTTGRPSYNEQFF.

The chain recombines TRBV3-1 with TRBJ2-3; TRBD2 matches at 11 bases. The CDR3 runs 19 residues. Germline values: CDR1 LGHDT, CDR2 YNNKEL (reference sequence). Trimming at V came to 0 bases and at J to 5 bases, leaving 13 bases not matched to a gene. CDR3 bases: TGTGCCAGCAGCCAAGAAGGGGTCTTAGCGGGGGGGCCTGAAGATACGCAGTATTTT. It translates to CASSQEGVLAGGPEDTQYF.

This clonotype was observed a handful of times. The rearrangement links TRBV12-3 or TRBV12-4 to TRBJ2-2, with 7 bases matching TRBD1. The CDR3 is 16 amino acids. Unmatched junction bases numbered 13, after V lost 6 bases and J lost 6 bases. CDR3 bases: TGTGCCAGCAGGGACGACAGGGTCGGAGGAGCCGGGGAGCTGTTTTTT. Translation gives CASRDDRVGGAGELFF.

The sample holds a few counts of this clonotype. The J gene is TRBJ1-6, the V gene TRBV11-2; 8 bases are a match to TRBD1. Unmatched junction bases numbered 5, after V lost 1 base and J lost 9 bases. The CDR3 covers 15 residues. Germline-derived CDR1 and CDR2 are SGHAT and FQNNGV. DNA for the CDR3: TGTGCCAGCAGCTTAGCCGGACAGGGAGGTTCACCCCTCCACTTT. This gives the protein CASSLAGQGGSPLHF.

This chain connects TRBV3-1 to TRBJ2-7; a weak D match, TRBD1 (6 bases). Germline V gene lookup returns CDR1 LGHDT and CDR2 YNNKEL (reference sequence). Deletions cut 9 bases from V and 0 bases from J, with 12 bases between. CDR3 length equals 13 residues. DNA for the CDR3: TGTGCCAGGATGCCAGGGGTCTCCTACGAGCAGTACTTC. As protein: CARMPGVSYEQYF.

This clonotype has more than one count but fewer than ten. V gene TRBV29-1 combines with J gene TRBJ1-1; 7 nucleotides line up with TRBD1. There are 10 residues in the CDR3. The V gene's germline CDR1 is SQVTM and CDR2 ANQGSEA. J gave up 12 bases and V 7 bases, and 8 bases lay outside the gene matches. Written as DNA, the CDR3 is TGCAGCGCCGGGAGGGGGCAAACTTTCTTT. Its protein is CSAGRGQTFF.

This clonotype was observed a few times. The chain has TRBV3-1 and TRBJ2-3, with D uncertain. CDR3 size: 14 residues. CDR1 and CDR2 from the germline V gene are LGHDT and YNNKEL (reference sequence). Deletions cut 1 base from V and 6 bases from J, with 11 bases between. CDR3 region: CASSQGASPDTQYF. Here the CDR3 DNA reads TGTGCCAGCAGCCAAGGGGCGAGTCCGGATACGCAGTATTTT.

V and J are TRBV3-1 and TRBJ1-1; D unclear. Germline loops: CDR1 LGHDT, CDR2 YNNKEL (reference sequence). The V gene lost 6 bases and the J gene lost 2 bases, with 16 bases spanning the gap. This CDR3 contains 15 residues. The CDR3 DNA reads as TGTGCCAGCAGGCCCGGATTGGGGAAAAACACTGAAGCTTTCTTT. It is translated as CASRPGLGKNTEAFF.

Only a few counts were recorded for this clonotype. The chain recombines TRBV7-9 with TRBJ2-1; TRBD2 agrees at 7 bases. The V gene end was trimmed by 8 bases and the J gene end by 4 bases; junction bases not matched to a gene: 11. The germline gives CDR1 SEHNR, CDR2 FQNEAQ (reference sequence). This CDR3 is built from 15 residues. The CDR3 nucleotides are TGTGCCAGCGGTGGGGCTAGCGGATTTTACAATGAGCAGTTCTTC. This encodes CASGGASGFYNEQFF.

There are many counts of this clonotype. The rearrangement joins TRBV12-3 or TRBV12-4 to TRBJ2-7; the D gene is possibly TRBD1 (5 bases). CDR3 length: 13 residues. Between the trimmed V and J ends, which lost 3 bases and 6 bases, there was a span of 12 bases. Here the CDR3 reads CASSFSQGSEQYF. In DNA form, the CDR3 reads TGTGCCAGCAGTTTCTCTCAGGGTTCCGAGCAGTACTTC.

Many counts were recorded for this clonotype. The chain uses TRBV12-3 or TRBV12-4 and TRBJ1-1; the D is unclear. Trimming took 5 bases from V and 6 from J, leaving 10 bases between them. CDR3 length: 12 residues. This CDR3 reads CASSRSRPEAFF. CDR3 DNA sequence: TGTGCCAGCAGTCGGTCAAGGCCTGAAGCTTTCTTT.

J is TRBJ2-7 and V is TRBV7-9; D remains ambiguous. The CDR3 runs 14 residues. Per the germline V gene, CDR1 is SEHNR and CDR2 is FQNEAQ (reference sequence). Trimming took 5 bases from V and 2 from J, leaving 13 bases between them. The CDR3 DNA is TGTGCCAGCAGCCTATTATGGGCCGCCTACGAGCAGTACTTC. It translates to CASSLLWAAYEQYF. The complete variable domain, with remaining parts taken from reference TRBV7-9 and TRBJ2-7, reads DTGVSQNPRHKITKRGQNVTFRCDPISEHNRLYWYRQTLGQGPEFLTYFQNEAQLEKSRLLSDRFSAERPKGSFSTLEIQRTEQGDSAMYLCASSLLWAAYEQYFGPGTRLTVT.

The V and J genes are TRBV10-3 and TRBJ2-3; TRBD2 matches 7 bases. The V segment lost 11 bases and the J segment 2 bases; nucleotides outside the gene matches: 10. CDR1 is ENHRY, CDR2 SYGVKD, per germline. The CDR3 has 14 amino acids. CDR3 DNA sequence: TGTGCCTCCCGAAACGAGCGGGACACAGATACGCAGTATTTT. Protein product: CASRNERDTDTQYF.

This clonotype was seen a handful of times. The V call is TRBV12-5, the J call TRBJ2-5; D not resolved. V was shortened by 0 bases and J by 5 bases, with 13 bases between the two germline ends. The CDR3 has 15 residues. CDR1 is LGHNT and CDR2 is FRNRAP in the germline V gene. The CDR3 DNA sequence: TGTGCTAGTGGTTTGGTAGAGATAGGGTACGAGACCCAGTACTTC. Amino acids: CASGLVEIGYETQYF.

This clonotype was observed a handful of times. This chain uses TRBV10-2 with TRBJ1-2, with D maybe TRBD1 (6 bases). CDR1 and CDR2 from the germline V gene are WSHSY and SAAADI. The ends were cut back, 2 bases at V and 5 bases at J, with 15 bases in the middle. This CDR3 spans 15 amino acids. CDR3 protein: CASSETLGGAYGYTF. For the CDR3, the DNA is TGCGCCAGCAGTGAGACCCTCGGGGGGGCTTATGGCTACACCTTC.

In this sample, this clonotype turned up a few times. This chain joins TRBV10-3 and TRBJ2-1; D is perhaps TRBD1 (6 bases). CDR3 length: 11 residues. V was trimmed by 3 bases and J by 9 bases, leaving 6 bases between them. Looked up from germline, CDR1 is ENHRY and CDR2 is SYGVKD. The CDR3 DNA is TGTGCCATCAGTGAACAGGGTGAGCAGTTCTTC. Its translation: CAISEQGEQFF.

In its sample, this clonotype was seen a few times. V usage is TRBV2 and J usage is TRBJ2-1, with D possibly TRBD2 on 6 matching bases. The CDR3 consists of 15 residues. Germline V gene data show CDR1 as SNHLY and CDR2 as FYNNEI. V was pared by 8 bases and J by 1 base, with 15 bases between. CDR3 sequence (DNA): TGTGCCAGCTATCTAAGCGGGCCTTCCTACAATGAGCAGTTCTTC. Translation: CASYLSGPSYNEQFF. Filled out from reference TRBV2 and TRBJ2-1, the complete variable domain reads EPEVTQTPSHQVTQMGQEVILRCVPISNHLYFYWYRQILGQKVEFLVSFYNNEISEKSEIFDDQFSVERPDGSNFTLKIRSTKLEDSAMYFCASYLSGPSYNEQFFGPGTRLTVL.

This clonotype was detected only a few times. This chain uses TRBV7-8 with TRBJ2-1; D remains ambiguous. Trimming took 4 bases from V and 1 from J, leaving 8 bases between them. Germline-derived CDR1 and CDR2 are SGHVS and FQNEAQ. The CDR3 is 14 amino acids. CDR3 coding DNA: TGTGCCAGCAGCTACACCGGGTCCTACAATGAGCAGTTCTTC. Translated: CASSYTGSYNEQFF.

This rearrangement joins TRBV7-8 to TRBJ2-2; no firm D call. Germline lookup yields CDR1 SGHVS and CDR2 FQNEAQ. The V end was cut by 5 bases, the J end by 7 bases, with 8 bases between. This CDR3 spans 12 amino acids. CDR3 bases: TGTGCCAGCAGCCACGCGAACGGGGAGCTGTTTTTT. This translates into CASSHANGELFF. Supplemented by reference TRBV7-8 and TRBJ2-2, the full variable domain reads GAGVSQSPRYKVAKRGQDVALRCDPISGHVSLFWYQQALGQGPEFLTYFQNEAQLDKSGLPSDRFFAERPEGSVSTLKIQRTQQEDSAVYLCASSHANGELFFGEGSRLTVL.

This sequence joins TRBV7-9 and TRBJ2-7; possibly TRBD1 for D (5 bases). Deletions cut 1 base from V and 7 bases from J, with 17 bases between. The CDR3 totals 15 residues. Germline V CDR1 and CDR2: SEHNR, FQNEAQ (reference sequence). This CDR3 is CASSLGGRTSREQYF. The CDR3 bases are TGTGCCAGCAGCTTAGGGGGCAGGACAAGTCGTGAGCAGTACTTC. The full variable domain, in which reference TRBV7-9 and TRBJ2-7 provide the parts outside the CDR3, is DTGVSQNPRHKITKRGQNVTFRCDPISEHNRLYWYRQTLGQGPEFLTYFQNEAQLEKSRLLSDRFSAERPKGSFSTLEIQRTEQGDSAMYLCASSLGGRTSREQYFGPGTRLTVT.

This clonotype was seen many times. One end of the junction varies from germline; a read error may be responsible. The genes are TRBV12-3 or TRBV12-4 and TRBJ2-7; 8 bases fit TRBD1. The CDR3 extends over 11 amino acids. The DNA for the CDR3 is TGTGCCAGCAGTTTCTCGGGACAGGCTACCTTC. This gives the protein CASSFSGQATF.

The chain joins TRBV11-2 to TRBJ2-7, with D possibly matching TRBD2 (6 bases). Germline CDR1 and CDR2: SGHAT and FQNNGV. CDR3 length equals 18 residues. The germline V and J ends were trimmed by 1 base and 6 bases, with 25 bases remaining between them. The CDR3 sequence: CASSLGRRGSGRVGEQYF. The CDR3 nucleotides read TGTGCCAGCAGCTTAGGTCGGCGGGGTTCGGGAAGGGTGGGCGAGCAGTACTTC.

This clonotype was counted between two and nine times. The rearrangement links TRBV6-5 to TRBJ2-1, with 10 nucleotides matching TRBD2. From germline, CDR1 is MNHEY and CDR2 SVGAGI. The CDR3 extends over 17 amino acids. V lost 2 bases to trimming and J lost 0 bases; unmatched junction nucleotides: 4. In nucleotides, the CDR3 is TGTGCCAGCAGTTACCGACCTAGCGGGGGCTCCTACAATGAGCAGTTCTTC. Protein sequence: CASSYRPSGGSYNEQFF.

This chain links TRBV5-6 with TRBJ1-6; 10 bases align to TRBD1. V was pared by 3 bases and J by 9 bases, with 3 bases of the junction left unmatched. CDR1 and CDR2 from the germline V gene are SGHDT and YYEEEE. This CDR3 spans 14 amino acids. As DNA, the CDR3 is TGTGCCAGCAGCTGGGGGACAGGGGTTTCACCCCTCCACTTT. This encodes CASSWGTGVSPLHF.

This clonotype has at least ten counts. The chain recombines TRBV7-8 with TRBJ1-3, with 7 bases that match TRBD1. The CDR3 runs to 16 residues. Germline V gene data show CDR1 as SGHVS and CDR2 as FQNEAQ. V gave up 2 bases and J gave up 0 bases; unmatched junction bases: 4. For the CDR3, the DNA is TGTGCCAGCAGCTTACTAGGGGGCATCTCTGGAAACACCATATATTTT. It is translated as CASSLLGGISGNTIYF. The full variable domain, its missing parts supplied by reference TRBV7-8 and TRBJ1-3, is GAGVSQSPRYKVAKRGQDVALRCDPISGHVSLFWYQQALGQGPEFLTYFQNEAQLDKSGLPSDRFFAERPEGSVSTLKIQRTQQEDSAVYLCASSLLGGISGNTIYFGEGSWLTVV.

In this sample, this clonotype turned up a few times. The chain has TRBV5-1 and TRBJ2-7; D call uncertain. Deletions cut 0 bases from V and 0 bases from J, with 10 bases between. Germline V gene sequence: CDR1 SGHRS, CDR2 YFSETQ. The CDR3 spans 15 residues. Here the CDR3 DNA reads TGCGCCAGCAGCTTGGGACACGGAAGCTCCTACGAGCAGTACTTC. It codes for CASSLGHGSSYEQYF.

V is TRBV4-2 and J is TRBJ1-6; tentatively, D is TRBD1 (5 bases). The V gene lost 4 bases and the J gene lost 4 bases, with 23 bases spanning the gap. The CDR3 has 19 amino acids. Germline V gene lookup returns CDR1 LGHNA and CDR2 YNFKEQ. The chain's CDR3 is CASSPTMGTAESYNSPLHF. DNA for the CDR3: TGTGCCAGCAGCCCGACCATGGGGACCGCGGAATCTTATAATTCACCCCTCCACTTT.

This clonotype was seen at least ten times. This chain joins TRBV18 and TRBJ2-3; D is uncertain. The CDR3 covers 16 residues. Trimming removed 0 bases at V and 8 bases at J, with 18 bases between. Germline-derived CDR1 and CDR2 are KGHSH and LQKENI. CDR3 coding DNA: TGTGCCAGCTCACCACCTGTAGCCGCCCATCGGGCTACGCAGTATTTT. The encoded protein is CASSPPVAAHRATQYF.

The chain joins TRBV19 to TRBJ2-1, with a weak D call TRBD2 (5 bases). The CDR3 consists of 14 residues. The germline V and J ends were trimmed by 4 bases and 6 bases, with 13 bases remaining between them. Germline V gene lookup returns CDR1 LNHDA and CDR2 SQIVND (reference sequence). CDR3 in amino acids: CASSTGLLFNEQFF. The DNA of the CDR3 is TGTGCCAGTAGTACTGGACTCCTCTTCAATGAGCAGTTCTTC.